The clone carrying this T cell receptor (beta chain) ranks as medium-sized in terms of frequency. Its specificity is not known. The CDR3 is 17 amino acids. The germline gives CDR1 SSHAT, CDR2 FNYEAQ (reference sequence). A CD45RO-CCR7+CD27+CD95- profile was what naive CD8+ T cells displayed. Through 5' RACE with UMI labels, the TRB cDNA libraries were prepared. TCRdb reanalyzed the 5' RACE reads, giving one entry per CDR3 protein sequence and no DNA. The table lists around 63,000 distinct CDR3 sequences. This sample was taken from a study of CXCR3-negative and CXCR3-positive naive CD8 T cells. Study outcomes and limitations: Comparison of naive cells showed more hydrophobic TRB CDR3s in CXCR3-positive than in CXCR3-negative naive cells. Both naive subsets had comparably high diversity; memory CD8+ cells much lower. Surface CD5 matched across naive subsets, and TRB CDR3 properties served to infer TCR strength. Similar TRBV-TRBJ usage was seen in naive cells (both CXCR3-negative and CXCR3-positive), but memory cells differed.

The J gene is TRBJ2-7, the V gene TRBV7-7; there is no DNA to check the TCRdb D call of TRBD2. This clonotype was obtained from a human donor in good health. Some clones in this sample may be carry-over from other donors' samples. Sequencing input: naive CXCR3+ CD8+ T cells from blood. As to subset: CD45RO-CCR7+CD27+CD95- naive CD8+ T cells expressing CXCR3 (TNR3+). This CDR3 reads CASSRHPGTSGVYEQYF.